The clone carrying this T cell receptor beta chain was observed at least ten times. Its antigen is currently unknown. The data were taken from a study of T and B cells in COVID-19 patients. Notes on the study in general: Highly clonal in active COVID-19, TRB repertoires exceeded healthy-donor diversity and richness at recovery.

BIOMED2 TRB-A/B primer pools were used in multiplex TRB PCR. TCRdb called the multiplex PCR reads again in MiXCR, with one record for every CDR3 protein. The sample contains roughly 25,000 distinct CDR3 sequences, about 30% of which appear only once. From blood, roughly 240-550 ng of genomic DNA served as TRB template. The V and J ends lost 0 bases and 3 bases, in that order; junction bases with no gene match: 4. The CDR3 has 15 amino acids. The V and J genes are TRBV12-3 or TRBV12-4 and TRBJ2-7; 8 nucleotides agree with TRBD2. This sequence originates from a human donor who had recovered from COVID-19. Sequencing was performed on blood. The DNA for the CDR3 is TGTGCCAGCAGTTTAGCGCGGCTAGCGGGCTACGAGCAGTACTTC. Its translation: CASSLARLAGYEQYF.